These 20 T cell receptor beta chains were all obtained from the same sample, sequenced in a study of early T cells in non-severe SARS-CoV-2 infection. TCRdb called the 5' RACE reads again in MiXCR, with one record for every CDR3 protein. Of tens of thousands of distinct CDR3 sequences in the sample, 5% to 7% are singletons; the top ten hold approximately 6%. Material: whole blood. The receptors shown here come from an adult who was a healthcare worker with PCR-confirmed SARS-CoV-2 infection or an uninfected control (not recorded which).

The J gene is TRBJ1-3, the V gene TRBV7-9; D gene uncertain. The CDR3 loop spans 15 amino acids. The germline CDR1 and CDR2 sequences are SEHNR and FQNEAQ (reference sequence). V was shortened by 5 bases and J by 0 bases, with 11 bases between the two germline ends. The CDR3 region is CASSPRGSSGNTIYF. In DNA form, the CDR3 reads TGTGCCAGCAGCCCACGAGGAAGCTCTGGAAACACCATATATTTT.

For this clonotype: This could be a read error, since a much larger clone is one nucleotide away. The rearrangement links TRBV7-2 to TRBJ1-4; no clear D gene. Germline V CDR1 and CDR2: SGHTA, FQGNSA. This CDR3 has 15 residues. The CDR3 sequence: CVSSPAGLSSEKLFF. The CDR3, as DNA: TGTGTCAGCAGCCCGGCAGGCCTAAGCAGTGAAAAACTGTTTTTT. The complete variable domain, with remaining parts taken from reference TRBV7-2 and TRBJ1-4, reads GAGVSQSPSNKVTEKGKDVELRCDPISGHTALYWYRQSLGQGLEFLIYFQGNSAPDKSGLPSDRFSAERTGGSVSTLTIQRTQQEDSAVYLCVSSPAGLSSEKLFFGSGTQLSVL.

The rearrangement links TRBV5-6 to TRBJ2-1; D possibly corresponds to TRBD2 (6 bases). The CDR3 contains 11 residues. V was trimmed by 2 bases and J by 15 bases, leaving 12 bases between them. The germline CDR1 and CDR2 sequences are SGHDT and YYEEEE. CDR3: CASSLAGYWFF. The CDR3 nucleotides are TGTGCCAGCAGCTTAGCGGGTTACTGGTTCTTC.

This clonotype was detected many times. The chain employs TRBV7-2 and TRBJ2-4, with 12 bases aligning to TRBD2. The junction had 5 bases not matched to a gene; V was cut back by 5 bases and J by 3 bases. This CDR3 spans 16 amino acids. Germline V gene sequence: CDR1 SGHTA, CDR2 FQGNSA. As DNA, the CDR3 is TGTGCCAGCAGCGGCCTAGCGGGAGGGGTCAAAAACATTCAGTACTTC. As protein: CASSGLAGGVKNIQYF.

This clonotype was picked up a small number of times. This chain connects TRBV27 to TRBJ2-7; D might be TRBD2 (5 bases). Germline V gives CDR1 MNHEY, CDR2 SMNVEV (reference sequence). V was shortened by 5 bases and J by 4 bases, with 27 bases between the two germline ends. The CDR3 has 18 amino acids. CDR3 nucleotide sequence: TGTGCCAGCAGTCCCCGGCTAGCTGGGCCGTTAATGGTATACGAGCAGTACTTC. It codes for CASSPRLAGPLMVYEQYF.

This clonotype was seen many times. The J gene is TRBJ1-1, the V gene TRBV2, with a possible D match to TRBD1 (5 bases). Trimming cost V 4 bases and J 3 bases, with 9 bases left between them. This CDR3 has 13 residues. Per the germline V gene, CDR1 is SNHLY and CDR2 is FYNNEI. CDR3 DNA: TGTGCCAGCAGTGGTATGGGGGACACTGAAGCTTTCTTT. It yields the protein CASSGMGDTEAFF.

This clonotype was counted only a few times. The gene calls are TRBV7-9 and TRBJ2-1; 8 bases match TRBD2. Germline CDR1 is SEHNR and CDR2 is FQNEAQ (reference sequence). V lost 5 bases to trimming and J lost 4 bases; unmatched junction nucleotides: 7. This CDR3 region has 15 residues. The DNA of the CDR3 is TGTGCCAGCAGCCCGAGCGGGAGCTGGTACAATGAGCAGTTCTTC. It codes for CASSPSGSWYNEQFF.

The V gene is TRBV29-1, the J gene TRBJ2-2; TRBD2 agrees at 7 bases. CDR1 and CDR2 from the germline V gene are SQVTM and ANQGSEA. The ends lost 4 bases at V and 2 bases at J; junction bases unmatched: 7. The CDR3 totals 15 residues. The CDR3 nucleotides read TGCAGCGTTGTAAGGGCGGGAGTTAACACCGGGGAGCTGTTTTTT. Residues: CSVVRAGVNTGELFF.

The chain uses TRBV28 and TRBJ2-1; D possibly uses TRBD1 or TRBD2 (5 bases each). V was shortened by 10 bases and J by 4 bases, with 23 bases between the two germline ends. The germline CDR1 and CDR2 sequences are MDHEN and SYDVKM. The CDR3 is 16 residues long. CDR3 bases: TGTGCCACCTGTCTTGCCCTGGGGGATTCTTACAATGAGCAGTTCTTC. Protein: CATCLALGDSYNEQFF. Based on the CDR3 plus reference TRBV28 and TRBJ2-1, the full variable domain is DVKVTQSSRYLVKRTGEKVFLECVQDMDHENMFWYRQDPGLGLRLIYFSYDVKMKEKGDIPEGYSVSREKKERFSLILESASTNQTSMYLCATCLALGDSYNEQFFGPGTRLTVL.

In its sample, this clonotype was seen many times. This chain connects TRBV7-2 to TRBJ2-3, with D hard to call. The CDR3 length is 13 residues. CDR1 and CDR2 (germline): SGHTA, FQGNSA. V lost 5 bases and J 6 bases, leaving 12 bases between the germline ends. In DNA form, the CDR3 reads TGTGCCAGCAGCACTGGACCCGCGGATACGCAGTATTTT. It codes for CASSTGPADTQYF.

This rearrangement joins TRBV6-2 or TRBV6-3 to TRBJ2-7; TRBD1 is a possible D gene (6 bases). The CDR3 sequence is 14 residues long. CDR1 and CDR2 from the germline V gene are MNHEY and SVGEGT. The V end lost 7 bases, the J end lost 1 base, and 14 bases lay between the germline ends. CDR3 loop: CASNSVQGSYEQYF. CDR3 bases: TGTGCCAGCAATTCGGTCCAGGGGTCCTACGAGCAGTACTTC.

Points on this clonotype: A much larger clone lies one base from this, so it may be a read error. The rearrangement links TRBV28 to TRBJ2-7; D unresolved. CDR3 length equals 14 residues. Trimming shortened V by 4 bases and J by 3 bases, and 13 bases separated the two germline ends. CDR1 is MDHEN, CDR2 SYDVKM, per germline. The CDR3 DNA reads TGTGCCAGCAGTTCCGGTGGTTGGGGCTACGAGCAGTACTTC. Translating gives CASSSGGWGYEQYF. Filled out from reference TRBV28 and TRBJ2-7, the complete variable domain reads DVKVTQSSRYLVKRTGEKVFLECVQDMDHENMFWYRQDPGLGLRLIYFSYDVKMKEKGDIPEGYSVSREKKERFSLILESASTNQTSMYLCASSSGGWGYEQYFGPGTRLTVT.

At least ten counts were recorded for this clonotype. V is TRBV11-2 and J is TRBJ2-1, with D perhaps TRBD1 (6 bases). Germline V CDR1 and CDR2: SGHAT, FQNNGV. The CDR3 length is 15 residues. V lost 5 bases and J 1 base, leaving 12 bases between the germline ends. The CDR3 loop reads CASSRAGTSYNEQFF. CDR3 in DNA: TGTGCCAGCAGCCGCGCCGGGACATCCTACAATGAGCAGTTCTTC.

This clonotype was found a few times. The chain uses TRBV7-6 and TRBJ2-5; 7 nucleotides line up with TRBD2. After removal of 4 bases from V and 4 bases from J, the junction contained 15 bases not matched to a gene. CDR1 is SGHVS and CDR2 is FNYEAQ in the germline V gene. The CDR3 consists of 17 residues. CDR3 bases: TGTGCCAGCAGCTCCCTGGGACGTTGGACTAGTCGAGAGACCCAGTACTTC. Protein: CASSSLGRWTSRETQYF.

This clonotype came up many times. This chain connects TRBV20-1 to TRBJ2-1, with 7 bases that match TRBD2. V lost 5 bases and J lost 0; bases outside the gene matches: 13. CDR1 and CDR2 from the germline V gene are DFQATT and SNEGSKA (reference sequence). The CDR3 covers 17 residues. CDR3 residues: CSAGPLRDYSSYNEQFF. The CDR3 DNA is TGCAGTGCTGGACCCCTCCGGGACTACAGCTCCTACAATGAGCAGTTCTTC.

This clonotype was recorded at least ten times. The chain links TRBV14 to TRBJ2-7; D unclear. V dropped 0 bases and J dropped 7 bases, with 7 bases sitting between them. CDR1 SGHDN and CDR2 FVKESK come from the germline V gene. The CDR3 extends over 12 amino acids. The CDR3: CASSQDSREQYF. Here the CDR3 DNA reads TGTGCCAGCAGCCAAGATTCGAGAGAGCAGTACTTC. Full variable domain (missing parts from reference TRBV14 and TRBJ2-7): EAGVTQFPSHSVIEKGQTVTLRCDPISGHDNLYWYRRVMGKEIKFLLHFVKESKQDESGMPNNRFLAERTGGTYSTLKVQPAELEDSGVYFCASSQDSREQYFGPGTRLTVT.

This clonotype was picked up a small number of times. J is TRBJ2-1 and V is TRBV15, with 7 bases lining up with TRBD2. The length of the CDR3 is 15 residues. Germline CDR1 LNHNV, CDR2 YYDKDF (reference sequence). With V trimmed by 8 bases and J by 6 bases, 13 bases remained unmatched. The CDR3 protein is CATAQRREQVNEQFF. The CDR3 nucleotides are TGTGCCACCGCCCAGAGGCGGGAGCAGGTCAATGAGCAGTTCTTC.

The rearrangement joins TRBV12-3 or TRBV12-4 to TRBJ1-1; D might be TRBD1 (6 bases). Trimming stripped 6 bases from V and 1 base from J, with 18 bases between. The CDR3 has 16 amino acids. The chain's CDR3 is CASRAGRYRANTEAFF. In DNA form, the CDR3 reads TGTGCCAGCAGGGCGGGGAGGTACAGGGCGAACACTGAAGCTTTCTTT.

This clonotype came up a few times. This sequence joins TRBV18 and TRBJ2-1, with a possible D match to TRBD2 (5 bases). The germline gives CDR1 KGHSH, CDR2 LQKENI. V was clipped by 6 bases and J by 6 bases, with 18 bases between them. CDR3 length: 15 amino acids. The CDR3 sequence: CASSLDSVKINEQFF. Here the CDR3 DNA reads TGTGCCAGCTCCCTGGACTCCGTCAAGATCAATGAGCAGTTCTTC.

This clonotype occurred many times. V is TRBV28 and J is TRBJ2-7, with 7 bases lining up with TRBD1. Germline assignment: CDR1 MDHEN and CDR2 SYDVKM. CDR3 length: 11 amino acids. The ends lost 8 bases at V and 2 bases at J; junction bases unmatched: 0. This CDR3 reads CASGTAYEQYF. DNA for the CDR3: TGTGCCAGCGGGACAGCCTACGAGCAGTACTTC. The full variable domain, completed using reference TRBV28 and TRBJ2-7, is DVKVTQSSRYLVKRTGEKVFLECVQDMDHENMFWYRQDPGLGLRLIYFSYDVKMKEKGDIPEGYSVSREKKERFSLILESASTNQTSMYLCASGTAYEQYFGPGTRLTVT.